The 16 T cell receptor beta chains given below trace back to one sample, sequenced in a study of glioma-infiltrating T cells after dendritic cell vaccination. TCRdb keeps only in-frame clones here, not all; method: immunoSEQ multiplex PCR. The top ten clones hold roughly 5.7% of a sample with 80,000 to 100,000 clones, about 79% of them seen once. Sample: blood, taken before dendritic cell vaccination. These receptors originate from a human donor with glioblastoma.

The CDR3 DNA is TGTGCCAGCGGGCTTAGCACAGATACGCAGTATTTT. Protein sequence: CASGLSTDTQYF. V and J are TRBV2 and TRBJ2-3; unclear D gene. There are 12 residues in the CDR3. V was cut by 8 bases and J by 0 bases, with 6 bases left in between. The germline V gene has CDR1 SNHLY and CDR2 FYNNEI. The full variable domain, with the rest looked up from reference TRBV2 and TRBJ2-3, is EPEVTQTPSHQVTQMGQEVILRCVPISNHLYFYWYRQILGQKVEFLVSFYNNEISEKSEIFDDQFSVERPDGSNFTLKIRSTKLEDSAMYFCASGLSTDTQYFGPGTRLTVL.

The gene calls are TRBV2 and TRBJ1-4; maybe TRBD1 (5 bases). The CDR3 runs to 14 residues. With 6 bases removed from V and 2 bases from J, the gap between germline ends came to 10 bases. The germline V gene has CDR1 SNHLY and CDR2 FYNNEI. CDR3 DNA sequence: TGTGCCAGCAGGAACAGGCCGACTAATGAAAAACTGTTTTTT. This sequence encodes CASRNRPTNEKLFF.

The chain employs TRBV5-1 and TRBJ2-3, with TRBD2 matching over 7 bases. Trimming removed 0 bases from V and 5 bases from J; junction bases left unmatched: 9. The germline gives CDR1 SGHRS, CDR2 YFSETQ. The CDR3 covers 16 residues. The CDR3 protein is CASSLAVGLVLDTQYF. In DNA, the CDR3 is TGCGCCAGCAGCTTGGCCGTAGGACTAGTTTTAGATACGCAGTATTTT.

This clone is a singleton in its sample. This sequence joins TRBV2 and TRBJ2-2; TRBD1 aligns across 7 bases. V trimming: 2 bases; J trimming: 10 bases; junction bases outside the gene matches: 7. The CDR3 covers 14 residues. CDR1 is SNHLY, CDR2 FYNNEI, per germline. CDR3 amino acids: CASSEYRTGLELFF. For the CDR3, the DNA is TGTGCCAGCAGTGAATACAGGACAGGACTGGAGCTGTTTTTT.

This sequence joins TRBV14 and TRBJ2-1; possibly TRBD2 for D (8 bases). The V and J ends lost 6 bases and 6 bases respectively, with 15 bases between them. Germline CDR1 and CDR2: SGHDN and FVKESK. The CDR3 length is 14 residues. Here the CDR3 reads CASRYSGTVNEQFF. CDR3 sequence (DNA): TGTGCCAGCAGATATAGCGGGACAGTCAATGAGCAGTTCTTC.

In DNA form, the CDR3 reads TGTGCCAGCGAACCAGGCCCGACGGACAGCTGGTACGAGCAGTACTTC. Protein sequence: CASEPGPTDSWYEQYF. The chain employs TRBV2 and TRBJ2-7, with D possibly being TRBD1 (6 bases). Per the germline V gene, CDR1 is SNHLY and CDR2 is FYNNEI. Between the trimmed V and J ends, which lost 8 bases and 4 bases, there was a span of 24 bases. CDR3 size: 16 residues. Variable domain in full (rest from reference TRBV2 and TRBJ2-7): EPEVTQTPSHQVTQMGQEVILRCVPISNHLYFYWYRQILGQKVEFLVSFYNNEISEKSEIFDDQFSVERPDGSNFTLKIRSTKLEDSAMYFCASEPGPTDSWYEQYFGPGTRLTVT.

A single count supports this clone. The rearrangement joins TRBV12-2 to TRBJ1-2; TRBD1 is taken as the D call from the table, unchecked against the DNA. TRBV12-2 is an annotated pseudogene. The length of the CDR3 is 15 residues. The CDR3 is CASRSKAGDRDGYTF. The CDR3 nucleotides read TGTGCAAGTCGCTCGAAGGCTGGGGACAGGGATGGCTACACCTTC.

A single count supports this clone. Other nucleotide sequences from this sample produce the same CDR3. CDR3 in DNA: TGCGCCAGCAGCCCGGGACAGGTGAACACTGAAGCTTTCTTT. It translates to CASSPGQVNTEAFF. This chain joins TRBV5-1 and TRBJ1-1; TRBD1 matches at 8 bases. The CDR3 length is 14 residues. CDR1 is SGHRS, CDR2 YFSETQ, per germline. J gave up 0 bases and V 4 bases, and 2 bases lay outside the gene matches.

The chain has TRBV5-1 and TRBJ2-3, with D hard to call. With 0 bases removed from V and 0 bases from J, the gap between germline ends came to 8 bases. CDR1 is SGHRS, CDR2 YFSETQ, per germline. The CDR3 has 15 residues. The CDR3 region has the DNA TGCGCCAGCAGCTTGGCCGGCGGAAGCACAGATACGCAGTATTTT. Amino acids: CASSLAGGSTDTQYF.

CDR3: CSVEGGAYSEAFF. CDR3 coding DNA: TGCAGCGTTGAGGGAGGGGCTTACTCTGAAGCTTTCTTT. The chain combines TRBV29-1 with TRBJ1-1; a weak D match, TRBD1 (5 bases). V lost 3 bases, J lost 6 bases, and 14 bases lay in between. This CDR3 contains 13 residues. Germline CDR1 is SQVTM and CDR2 is ANQGSEA.

The chain combines TRBV7-2 with TRBJ2-7; a weak D match, TRBD1 (6 bases). Germline CDR1 reads SGHTA; CDR2 reads FQGNSA. The CDR3 runs to 14 residues. V was clipped by 5 bases and J by 3 bases, with 14 bases between them. CDR3 in amino acids: CASSHTGQIYEQYF. The CDR3 coding sequence is TGTGCCAGCAGCCACACAGGACAGATCTACGAGCAGTACTTC.

The chain couples TRBV5-1 to TRBJ2-7; the match to TRBD1 covers 7 bases. The CDR3 is 19 amino acids. Germline trimming cut 4 bases from V and 0 bases from J; bases unmatched to any gene: 19. From germline, CDR1 is SGHRS and CDR2 YFSETQ. The CDR3 coding sequence is TGCGCCAGCAGCCAGAGCACTGCGACAGGGCCCATCAGCTCCTACGAGCAGTACTTC. Protein sequence: CASSQSTATGPISSYEQYF.

A single count supports this clone. An end of the junction does not agree with germline; a read error may underlie this. V and J are TRBV7-3 and TRBJ1-2, with D possibly matching TRBD1 (6 bases). This CDR3 spans 12 amino acids. The germline V gene has CDR1 SGHTA and CDR2 FQGTGA. CDR3 coding DNA: TGTGCCAGCAGCTTAAGTGAGGGGGTTCAGTCATTC. It encodes CASSLSEGVQSF.

The chain carries TRBV5-4 and TRBJ2-1; maybe TRBD2 (5 bases). Germline V gene sequence: CDR1 SGHNT, CDR2 YYREEE (reference sequence). The V gene lost 0 bases and the J gene lost 5 bases, with 12 bases spanning the gap. The CDR3 spans 15 residues. CDR3 nucleotide sequence: TGTGCCAGCAGCTTGGACCCAGCGGCCAACAATGAGCAGTTCTTC. Its protein product is CASSLDPAANNEQFF.

J is TRBJ2-1 and V is TRBV6-6, with D tentatively TRBD2 (6 bases). With 4 bases removed from V and 7 bases from J, the gap between germline ends came to 17 bases. Germline lookup yields CDR1 MNHNY and CDR2 SVGAGI (reference sequence). The CDR3 runs to 15 residues. The CDR3 bases are TGTGCCAGCAGTTTCGGTGGGACTGAGAGGAATGAGCAGTTCTTC. This translates into CASSFGGTERNEQFF.

V and J are TRBV5-1 and TRBJ2-3; a weak D match, TRBD1 (6 bases). Trimming took off 4 bases at V and 5 bases at J, with 20 bases between the two ends. The length of the CDR3 is 16 residues. Germline lookup yields CDR1 SGHRS and CDR2 YFSETQ. The CDR3 DNA follows: TGCGCCAGCAGCCGTACCGTCAGGGGAGAAGGAGATACGCAGTATTTT. Its translation: CASSRTVRGEGDTQYF.